The present TCR beta chain was sequenced within a study of human T cells and chemical hapten exposure. Trimming at V came to 4 bases and at J to 0 bases, leaving 6 bases not matched to a gene. The CDR3 covers 15 residues. Germline V gene sequence: CDR1 DFQATT, CDR2 SNEGSKA (reference sequence). Under the authors' procedure: The median was around 88,000 TCRs per sample, ranging about 20,000 to 690,600. Each CDR3 protein is one row after TCRdb ran MiXCR on the RACE reads. The V and J calls and clone size come from TCRdb's table, not from the authors' own analysis. The repertoire holds fewer than 500,000 distinct CDR3 sequences, with about 4.4% as singletons. Noted time point: patch test 1, 2 weeks after DPC sensitization. Treatment denoted: therapeutic diphenylcyclopropenone sensitization with weekly scalp DPC. This clonotype came up many times.

This specimen was whole blood, taken in connection with sensitization to the hapten diphenylcyclopropenone (DPC). The V call is TRBV20-1, the J call TRBJ1-1; 9 nucleotides line up with TRBD1. This receptor was obtained from a woman in her fifties or sixties with alopecia areata. Some clones in this sample may be carry-over from other donors' samples. CDR3 in DNA: TGCAGTGCTATTGGACAGGGGAGTATGAACACTGAAGCTTTCTTT. Translated, it gives CSAIGQGSMNTEAFF.